This T cell receptor beta chain stems from a study of blood T cell repertoires in COVID-19. Study as a whole: T cells, B-cell-depleted T cells, or PBMCs supplied cDNA or gDNA.

The CDR3 runs 19 residues. Germline trimming cut 3 bases from V and 5 bases from J; bases unmatched to any gene: 11. Germline CDR1 reads LNHNV; CDR2 reads YYDKDF (reference sequence). Source study methods: Estimation of nucleated cell counts relied on the amplification of reference gene primers. Here immunoSEQ multiplex PCR was the method, and the copy in TCRdb shows in-frame clones only, minus some. V and J calls and clone size come straight from that table; D and trimming were deduced from the DNA. The data show about 160,000 clones, around three quarters seen once. This TCR came from a man aged 55 to 70 with acute or convalescent COVID-19. The material sequenced was peripheral blood. The J gene is TRBJ2-2, the V gene TRBV15, with TRBD2 matching over 14 bases. The CDR3 loop is CATSSPRLAGGPRTGELFF. The DNA for the CDR3 is TGTGCCACCAGCAGTCCGAGACTAGCGGGGGGGCCAAGGACCGGGGAGCTGTTTTTT. The full variable domain, in which reference TRBV15 and TRBJ2-2 provide the parts outside the CDR3, is DAMVIQNPRYQVTQFGKPVTLSCSQTLNHNVMYWYQQKSSQAPKLLFHYYDKDFNNEADTPDNFQSRRPNTSFCFLDIRSPGLGDTAMYLCATSSPRLAGGPRTGELFFGEGSRLTVL.